This TCR beta chain is drawn from a study of T cell changes during pregnancy in multiple sclerosis. V was clipped by 2 bases and J by 1 base; unmatched bases: 5. The CDR3 sequence is 16 residues long. Germline CDR1 is SEHNR and CDR2 is FQNEAQ (reference sequence). The protocol was immunoSEQ multiplex PCR, while the TCRdb copy is restricted to in-frame clones and leaves out a portion. The table lists about 40,000 clones, 75% to 95% of them singletons. Only one count was recorded for this clone. The receptor was isolated from a female donor with multiple sclerosis, enrolled in a pregnancy study. The specimen was CD4+ T cells from peripheral blood mononuclear cells, collected in the third trimester of pregnancy. V usage is TRBV7-9 and J usage is TRBJ1-1, with 9 bases lining up with TRBD1. The CDR3 bases are TGTGCCAGCAGCTTATCTCCGGGACAGGGGAACACTGAAGCTTTCTTT. Its translation: CASSLSPGQGNTEAFF.